Following are 14 T cell receptor beta chains from one sample sequenced in a study of chemoradiotherapy in HPV16-positive cancers. TCRdb's table, derived via immunoSEQ multiplex PCR, lists solely in-frame clones and lacks some. This sample has over 10,000 clones, with 85% to 90% found just once. The sequencing here drew on blood, taken from a patient who underwent chemoradiotherapy. These receptors came from a human donor with HPV-associated anogenital cancer.

V is TRBV2 and J is TRBJ2-5; TRBD2 might be the D (5 bases). This CDR3 comprises 15 residues. V lost 4 bases, J lost 5 bases, and 17 bases lay in between. The germline V gene has CDR1 SNHLY and CDR2 FYNNEI. As DNA, the CDR3 is TGTGCCAGCAGTGTCACCAAACTGGCGGGTGAGACCCAGTACTTC. This gives the protein CASSVTKLAGETQYF.

This rearrangement joins TRBV9 to TRBJ1-1; tentative D call: TRBD1 (6 bases). The CDR3 totals 16 residues. Between the trimmed V and J ends, which lost 4 bases and 5 bases, there was a span of 21 bases. Germline V gene lookup returns CDR1 SGDLS and CDR2 YYNGEE. This CDR3 is CASSPEAGARRTEAFF. CDR3 nucleotide sequence: TGTGCCAGCAGCCCCGAGGCGGGGGCTAGGAGGACTGAAGCTTTCTTT.

The J gene is TRBJ2-6, the V gene TRBV5-5; D may be TRBD2 (7 bases). There are 16 residues in the CDR3. V was cut by 4 bases and J by 4 bases, with 15 bases left in between. Germline V gene data show CDR1 as SGHKS and CDR2 as YYEKEE (reference sequence). The CDR3 bases are TGTGCCAGCAGCGTCGCCGGGGGGCGAGGGGCCAACGTCCTGACTTTC. Residues: CASSVAGGRGANVLTF.

The chain carries TRBV5-4 and TRBJ1-1; a possible D gene is TRBD1 (5 bases). CDR3 size: 14 residues. From germline, CDR1 is SGHNT and CDR2 YYREEE (reference sequence). Trimming took off 0 bases at V and 2 bases at J, with 8 bases between the two ends. In DNA form, the CDR3 reads TGTGCCAGCAGCTTGGAGGGGTTAAACACTGAAGCTTTCTTT. The encoded protein is CASSLEGLNTEAFF.

The J gene is TRBJ2-2, the V gene TRBV5-5; 10 bases fit TRBD1. J was trimmed by 8 bases and V by 5 bases; bases with no gene match: 9. The CDR3 length is 15 residues. From germline, CDR1 is SGHKS and CDR2 YYEKEE (reference sequence). CDR3 in amino acids: CASSLPRTGGGELFF. The CDR3, as DNA: TGTGCCAGCAGTTTACCTCGGACAGGGGGAGGGGAGCTGTTTTTT.

The chain uses TRBV28 and TRBJ1-6, with 7 positions matching TRBD1. In germline, CDR1 is MDHEN, CDR2 SYDVKM. The junction had 6 bases not matched to a gene; V was cut back by 3 bases and J by 10 bases. The CDR3 consists of 14 residues. The CDR3 loop is CASSLDRRGSPLHF. CDR3 bases: TGTGCCAGCAGTTTGGACAGGAGGGGATCACCCCTCCACTTT.

This chain uses TRBV6-1 with TRBJ2-1, with D tentatively TRBD2 (6 bases). In germline, CDR1 is MNHNS, CDR2 SASEGT. This CDR3 has 16 residues. Between the trimmed V and J ends, which lost 2 bases and 6 bases, there was a span of 17 bases. The CDR3 loop reads CASSESVGLLTNEQFF. CDR3 coding DNA: TGTGCCAGCAGTGAAAGCGTCGGACTACTAACCAATGAGCAGTTCTTC.

This clone was counted a single time. V and J are TRBV9 and TRBJ1-2; 9 bases align to TRBD1. The CDR3 is 16 amino acids. Germline assignment: CDR1 SGDLS and CDR2 YYNGEE. With V trimmed by 0 bases and J by 3 bases, 6 bases remained unmatched. The CDR3 here is CASSVDPGTGYYGYTF. The CDR3 bases are TGTGCCAGCAGCGTAGATCCCGGGACAGGGTACTATGGCTACACCTTC.

This chain connects TRBV11-2 to TRBJ1-5; 8 nucleotides match TRBD1. J gave up 6 bases and V 5 bases, and 6 bases lay outside the gene matches. CDR3 length: 14 residues. Germline CDR1 SGHAT, CDR2 FQNNGV. CDR3 region: CASSPDRVVQPQHF. In nucleotides, the CDR3 is TGTGCCAGCAGCCCGGACAGGGTAGTTCAGCCCCAGCATTTT.

The V gene is TRBV10-2, the J gene TRBJ1-1; 9 bases line up with TRBD1. The CDR3 sequence is 16 residues long. Trimming cost V 6 bases and J 4 bases; bases outside gene matches: 12. Germline V gene data show CDR1 as WSHSY and CDR2 as SAAADI. The CDR3 sequence: CASSDKQGAMSTEAFF. CDR3 DNA sequence: TGCGCCAGCAGCGATAAACAGGGGGCCATGAGCACTGAAGCTTTCTTT.

The V gene is TRBV7-7, the J gene TRBJ1-1, with unresolved D. The V gene lost 3 bases and the J gene lost 0 bases, with 5 bases spanning the gap. CDR1 is SSHAT, CDR2 FNYEAQ, per germline (reference sequence). CDR3 length equals 13 residues. The CDR3 region is CASSLKVNTEAFF. The CDR3 nucleotides read TGTGCCAGCAGCTTGAAAGTGAACACTGAAGCTTTCTTT.

The chain employs TRBV6-6 and TRBJ2-1; 8 bases match TRBD2. The germline V gene has CDR1 MNHNY and CDR2 SVGAGI (reference sequence). The length of the CDR3 is 16 residues. The ends lost 6 bases at V and 7 bases at J; junction bases unmatched: 14. The CDR3 sequence: CASRQSRGGLGNEQFF. CDR3 sequence (DNA): TGTGCCAGCAGACAGTCACGGGGGGGGCTCGGGAATGAGCAGTTCTTC.

The genes are TRBV2 and TRBJ2-7; 10 bases match TRBD1. The CDR3 runs to 15 residues. Germline V gene sequence: CDR1 SNHLY, CDR2 FYNNEI. Trimming cost V 7 bases and J 5 bases; bases outside gene matches: 11. The CDR3 bases are TGTGCCAGCATTCGCCGACAGGGGGCACGTAACGAGCAGTACTTC. Protein: CASIRRQGARNEQYF. Complete variable domain (other parts from reference TRBV2 and TRBJ2-7): EPEVTQTPSHQVTQMGQEVILRCVPISNHLYFYWYRQILGQKVEFLVSFYNNEISEKSEIFDDQFSVERPDGSNFTLKIRSTKLEDSAMYFCASIRRQGARNEQYFGPGTRLTVT.

V usage is TRBV4-1 and J usage is TRBJ1-1; D ambiguous. The CDR3 consists of 10 residues. V gave up 5 bases and J gave up 8 bases, with 6 bases separating them. CDR1 is MGHRA, CDR2 YSYEKL, per germline. CDR3 in amino acids: CASSDAEAFF. Written as DNA, the CDR3 is TGCGCCAGCAGCGACGCGGAAGCTTTCTTT.